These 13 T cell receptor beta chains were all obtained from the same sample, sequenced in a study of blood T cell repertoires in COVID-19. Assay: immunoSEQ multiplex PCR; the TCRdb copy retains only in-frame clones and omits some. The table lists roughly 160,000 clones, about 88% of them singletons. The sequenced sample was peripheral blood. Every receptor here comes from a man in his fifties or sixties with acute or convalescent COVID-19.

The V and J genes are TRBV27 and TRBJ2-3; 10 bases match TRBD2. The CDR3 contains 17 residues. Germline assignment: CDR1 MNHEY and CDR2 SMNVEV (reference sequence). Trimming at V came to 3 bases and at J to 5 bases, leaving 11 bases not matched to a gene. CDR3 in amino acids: CASSFRTSGVGGDTQYF. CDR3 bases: TGTGCCAGCAGTTTCAGGACTAGCGGAGTCGGGGGAGATACGCAGTATTTT.

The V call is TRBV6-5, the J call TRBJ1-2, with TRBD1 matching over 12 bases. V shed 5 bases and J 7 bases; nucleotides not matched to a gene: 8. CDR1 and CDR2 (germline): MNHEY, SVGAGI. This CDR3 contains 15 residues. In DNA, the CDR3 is TGTGCCAGCAGTAGGGACAGGGGGCGCGGCGGTGGCTACACCTTC. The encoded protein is CASSRDRGRGGGYTF.

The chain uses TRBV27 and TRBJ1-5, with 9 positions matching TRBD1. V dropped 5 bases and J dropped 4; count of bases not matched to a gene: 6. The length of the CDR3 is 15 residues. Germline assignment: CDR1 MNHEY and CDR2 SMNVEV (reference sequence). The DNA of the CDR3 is TGTGCCAGCAGTCCCTCGACAGGGGGGAATCAGCCCCAGCATTTT. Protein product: CASSPSTGGNQPQHF.

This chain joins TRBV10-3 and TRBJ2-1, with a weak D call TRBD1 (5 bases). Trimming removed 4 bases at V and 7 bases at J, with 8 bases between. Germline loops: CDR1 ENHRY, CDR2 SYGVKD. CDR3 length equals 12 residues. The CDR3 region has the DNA TGTGCCATCAGTGGTAAGGGGAATGAGCAGTTCTTC. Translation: CAISGKGNEQFF.

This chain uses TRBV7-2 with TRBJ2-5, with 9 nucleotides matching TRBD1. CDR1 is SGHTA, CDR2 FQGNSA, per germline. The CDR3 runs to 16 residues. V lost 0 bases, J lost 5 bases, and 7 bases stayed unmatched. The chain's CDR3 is CASSLALYRGRETQYF. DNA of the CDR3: TGTGCCAGCAGCTTAGCCCTTTACAGGGGGCGGGAGACCCAGTACTTC.

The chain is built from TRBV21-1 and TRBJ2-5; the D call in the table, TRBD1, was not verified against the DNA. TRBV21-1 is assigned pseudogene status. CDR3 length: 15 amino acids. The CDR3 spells CASSKNWTGEETQYF. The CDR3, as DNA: TGTGCCAGCAGCAAAAATTGGACAGGGGAAGAGACCCAGTACTTC.

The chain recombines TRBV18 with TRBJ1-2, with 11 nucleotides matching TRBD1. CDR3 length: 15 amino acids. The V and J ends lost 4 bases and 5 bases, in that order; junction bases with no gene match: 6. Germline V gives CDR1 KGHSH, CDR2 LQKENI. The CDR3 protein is CASSLGQGDGYGYTF. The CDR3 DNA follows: TGTGCCAGCTCACTGGGACAGGGGGACGGGTATGGCTACACCTTC. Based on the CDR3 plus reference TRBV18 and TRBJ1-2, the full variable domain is NAGVMQNPRHLVRRRGQEARLRCSPMKGHSHVYWYRQLPEEGLKFMVYLQKENIIDESGMPKERFSAEFPKEGPSILRIQQVVRGDSAAYFCASSLGQGDGYGYTFGSGTRLTVV.

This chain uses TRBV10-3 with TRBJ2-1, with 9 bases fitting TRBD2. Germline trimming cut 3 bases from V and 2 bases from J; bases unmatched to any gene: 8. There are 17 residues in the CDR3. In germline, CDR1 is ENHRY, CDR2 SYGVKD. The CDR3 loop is CAISDSSGKGTYNEQFF. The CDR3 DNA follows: TGTGCCATCAGTGATTCTAGCGGGAAAGGTACCTACAATGAGCAGTTCTTC.

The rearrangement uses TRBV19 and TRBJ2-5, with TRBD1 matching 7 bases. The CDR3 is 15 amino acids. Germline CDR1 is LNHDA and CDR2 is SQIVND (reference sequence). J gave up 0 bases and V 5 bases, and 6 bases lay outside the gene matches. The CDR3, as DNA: TGTGCCAGTAGTGCGACAGGGACATACCAAGAGACCCAGTACTTC. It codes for CASSATGTYQETQYF.

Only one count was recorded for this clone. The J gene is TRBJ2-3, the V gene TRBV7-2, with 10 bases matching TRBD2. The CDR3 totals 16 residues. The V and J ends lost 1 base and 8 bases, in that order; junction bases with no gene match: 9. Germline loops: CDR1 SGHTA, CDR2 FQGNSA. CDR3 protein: CASSLVGGLAGVTQYF. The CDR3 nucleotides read TGTGCCAGCAGCTTAGTGGGCGGGCTAGCGGGAGTTACGCAGTATTTT.

CDR3 residues: CASKQRGDRRNEKLFF. The CDR3 DNA reads as TGCGCCAGCAAACAACGCGGGGACAGGCGTAATGAAAAACTGTTTTTT. This chain uses TRBV23-1 with TRBJ1-4; 8 nucleotides agree with TRBD1. TRBV23-1 is marked as an open reading frame, function uncertain. V lost 7 bases to trimming and J lost 4 bases; unmatched junction nucleotides: 11. This CDR3 region has 16 residues.

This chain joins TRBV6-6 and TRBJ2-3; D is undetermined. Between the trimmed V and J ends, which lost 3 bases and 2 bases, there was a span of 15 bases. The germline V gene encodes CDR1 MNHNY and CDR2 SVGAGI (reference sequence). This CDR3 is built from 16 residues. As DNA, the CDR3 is TGTGCCAGCAGTTATCTAGTCAAATCCTCCACAGATACGCAGTATTTT. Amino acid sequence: CASSYLVKSSTDTQYF.

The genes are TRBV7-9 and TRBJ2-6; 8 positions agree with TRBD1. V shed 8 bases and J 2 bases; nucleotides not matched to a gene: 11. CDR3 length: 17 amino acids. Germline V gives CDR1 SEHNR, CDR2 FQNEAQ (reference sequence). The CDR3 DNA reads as TGTGCCAGCCGTCGACGCCCAGGGGGCGCTGGGGCCAACGTCCTGACTTTC. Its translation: CASRRRPGGAGANVLTF.